This is a list of T cell receptor beta chains from one sample in a study of monozygotic twins with inflammatory bowel disease. From the 5' RACE reads, TCRdb lists one entry per CDR3 protein and no DNA. Its listing shows over 100,000 distinct CDR3 sequences. The sequenced sample consisted of blood. The receptors were sampled from a human donor with ulcerative colitis or Crohn's disease, or a healthy co-twin of an affected twin (not recorded which). CDR3s include the opening cysteine and the closing phenylalanine or tryptophan.

V	J	CDR3
TRBV14	TRBJ1-1	CASSQYRQSEAFF
TRBV7-7	TRBJ2-5	CASSFGPRRETQYF
TRBV27	TRBJ2-5	CASSPGAGGLETQYF
TRBV28	TRBJ1-2	CASSPPPDGDGYTF
TRBV15	TRBJ2-7	CATSRDLRTGAGEQYF
TRBV4-3	TRBJ2-7	CASSQDRGASGTYEQYF
TRBV6-6	TRBJ2-1	CASSRLAGGDEQFF
TRBV7-3	TRBJ2-2	CASSVTSGRTGELFF
TRBV20-1	TRBJ1-1	CSASRIRWEGWVAFF
TRBV7-3	TRBJ2-2	CASSLNFDTGELFF
TRBV7-2	TRBJ2-3	CASSLSFTDTQYF
TRBV7-9	TRBJ2-2	CASSSGWNTGELFF
TRBV12-3/TRBV12-4	TRBJ2-2	CASSLRDRGRGGELFF
TRBV5-1	TRBJ1-5	CASSLTGGGNQPQHF
TRBV20-1	TRBJ2-2	CSARNPGTSGRRNTGELFF
TRBV25-1	TRBJ2-3	CASSETWRGGTDTQYF
TRBV7-2	TRBJ2-7	CASSLVVRVEQYF
TRBV14	TRBJ1-3	CASSHSGSGNTIYF
TRBV6-5	TRBJ2-7	CASKVAASYEQYF
TRBV28	TRBJ2-2	CASSHAPGQGHTGELFF
TRBV4-3	TRBJ2-7	CASSHLHGTGSSYEQYF
TRBV30	TRBJ2-3	CAWSEAGGSDTQYF
TRBV7-6	TRBJ2-7	CASSRRIGPSYEQYF
TRBV11-1	TRBJ2-7	CASSLRDGASITYEQYF
TRBV5-1	TRBJ2-7	CASRDRGTSGSYEQYF
TRBV7-2	TRBJ1-1	CASSLVTANTEAFF
TRBV5-1	TRBJ2-1	CASTSSGAYNEQFF
TRBV19	TRBJ2-7	CASSTISNREPLLYEQYF
TRBV24-1	TRBJ2-1	CATSGIAGGPRRSSYNEQFF
TRBV5-1	TRBJ2-3	CASSLRGLAVGFVDTQYF
TRBV5-6	TRBJ1-2	CASSFLTGDYGYTF
TRBV5-6	TRBJ2-5	CASSFSWETQYF
TRBV9	TRBJ2-3	CASSRGASGGGDTQYF
TRBV7-9	TRBJ2-3	CASSPDSRPGTQYF
TRBV2	TRBJ2-5	CAIRDQRETQYF
TRBV18	TRBJ2-3	CASSPSASGGGDTQYF
TRBV24-1	TRBJ2-3	CATTDREDADTQYF
TRBV15	TRBJ2-1	CATSRGLAGGLSYNEQFF
TRBV20-1	TRBJ1-2	CSARDLKVGDYGYTF
TRBV29-1	TRBJ2-2	CSARMDKRTGELFF
TRBV5-1	TRBJ1-2	CASSLAYGGNYGYTF
TRBV7-2	TRBJ1-1	CASSFDRGVPEAFF
TRBV5-5	TRBJ2-7	CASSLTGLREQYF
TRBV24-1	TRBJ2-7	CATSAQRGPSYEQYF
TRBV12-3/TRBV12-4	TRBJ2-1	CASSFLSGVRFF
TRBV7-9	TRBJ2-1	CAAWGDRAPYNEQFF
TRBV10-3	TRBJ2-5	CAISEQGGAETQYF
TRBV29-1	TRBJ2-1	CSALGDGYNEQFF
TRBV28	TRBJ2-1	CAGGASDEQFF
TRBV20-1	TRBJ1-1	CSARDPRGPNTEAFF
TRBV7-7	TRBJ2-1	CASSSGQGSANEQFF
TRBV12-3/TRBV12-4	TRBJ1-2	CASSLDRGSFYGYTF
TRBV19	TRBJ2-6	CASSITWAGTGANVLTF
TRBV7-8	TRBJ2-3	CASSWVPSGVEDTQYF
TRBV15	TRBJ2-3	CATSTGTDTQYF
TRBV7-9	TRBJ1-2	CASRRGPNYGYTF
TRBV4-1	TRBJ2-2	CASSQERGGGASGRNTGELFF